This T cell receptor beta chain stems from a study of CD8+CD57+ T cells in acquired aplastic anemia. Study-wide points: Patients and controls shared twenty-nine CD8+ CDR3 sequences. Patients were compared with controls for CD8+ Simpson's diversity, and no significant difference emerged.

As to this clonotype: Its antigen is not identified.

The template used for profiling TCR beta VDJ and CDR3 was genomic DNA. TCRdb reprocessed the reads with MiXCR, giving one entry per CDR3 protein. The sample carries 150,000 or so distinct CDR3 sequences, less than 50% recorded once. CD8+CD57+ cell expansion, shown by flow cytometry, had occurred in the patients selected for sequencing. Each patient carried a diagnosis of severe acquired aplastic anemia. The CDR3 runs 15 residues. V was trimmed by 3 bases and J by 4 bases, leaving 15 bases between them. Per germline, CDR1 MNHEY and CDR2 SMNVEV (reference sequence). Sequenced: sorted CD4+, CD8+, or CD8+CD57+ T cells (not recorded which) from PBMCs. This clonotype originated in a human donor with aplastic anemia. The chain is built from TRBV27 and TRBJ1-2; tentative D call: TRBD1 (5 bases). The CDR3 region is CASSFRSFGGYGYTF. CDR3 in DNA: TGTGCCAGCAGTTTTCGAAGTTTCGGGGGCTATGGCTACACCTTC.